Below, 30 T cell receptor beta chains from the same sample are listed, as sequenced in a study of cytomegalovirus exposure and HLA in healthy donors. The PCR was carried out with 60 Vbeta primers and 13 Jbeta primers. Clones were read by immunoSEQ multiplex PCR, and TCRdb kept only the in-frame ones, dropping some. The table records 90,000 to 130,000 clones, 80% of them present only once. The sequenced material came from PBMCs. The source of these receptors is a woman aged 60-75 years in good health and CMV-seropositive.

This clone has a handful of counts. V is TRBV19 and J is TRBJ2-6; D ambiguous. Trimming shortened V by 7 bases and J by 0 bases, and 4 bases separated the two germline ends. CDR1 LNHDA and CDR2 SQIVND come from the germline V gene (reference sequence). The CDR3 is 13 amino acids. CDR3 residues: CASTNSGANVLTF. CDR3 DNA sequence: TGTGCCAGTACCAACTCTGGGGCCAACGTCCTGACTTTC.

The CDR3 loop is CASSSKRPPQETQYF. The CDR3 nucleotides read TGTGCCAGCAGTTCTAAGCGACCACCCCAAGAGACCCAGTACTTC. The V and J genes are TRBV6-5 and TRBJ2-5, with D hard to call. V lost 4 bases and J lost 1, with 13 bases in between. Germline CDR1 reads MNHEY; CDR2 reads SVGAGI. This CDR3 comprises 15 residues.

The chain combines TRBV13 with TRBJ2-7, with 9 bases aligning to TRBD1. The CDR3 length is 16 residues. Germline V CDR1 and CDR2: PRHDT, FYEKMQ (reference sequence). The V and J ends lost 8 bases and 4 bases, in that order; junction bases with no gene match: 15. The CDR3 region is CASSLKVGQGSYEQYF. CDR3 nucleotides: TGTGCCAGCTCCCTTAAGGTGGGACAGGGCTCTTACGAGCAGTACTTC. The whole variable domain, filled in from reference TRBV13 and TRBJ2-7, reads AAGVIQSPRHLIKEKRETATLKCYPIPRHDTVYWYQQGPGQDPQFLISFYEKMQSDKGSIPDRFSAQQFSDYHSELNMSSLELGDSALYFCASSLKVGQGSYEQYFGPGTRLTVT.

The chain links TRBV7-2 to TRBJ1-3; D is uncertain. Germline CDR1 reads SGHTA; CDR2 reads FQGNSA. V dropped 2 bases and J dropped 0 bases, with 8 bases sitting between them. The CDR3 runs 15 residues. The CDR3 DNA follows: TGTGCCAGCAGCTTAACGGTCATCTCTGGAAACACCATATATTTT. This encodes CASSLTVISGNTIYF. Variable domain in full (rest from reference TRBV7-2 and TRBJ1-3): GAGVSQSPSNKVTEKGKDVELRCDPISGHTALYWYRQSLGQGLEFLIYFQGNSAPDKSGLPSDRFSAERTGGSVSTLTIQRTQQEDSAVYLCASSLTVISGNTIYFGEGSWLTVV.

The chain couples TRBV12-5 to TRBJ2-7, with D unresolved. The CDR3 has 14 amino acids. Germline V gene data show CDR1 as LGHNT and CDR2 as FRNRAP. Trimming removed 4 bases from V and 0 bases from J, with 10 bases in between. CDR3 in amino acids: CASGSRPRSYEQYF. For the CDR3, the DNA is TGTGCTAGTGGTTCCCGCCCGCGCTCCTACGAGCAGTACTTC.

This clone showed up just once. V usage is TRBV29-1 and J usage is TRBJ2-1; 8 bases map to TRBD2. This CDR3 spans 15 amino acids. Germline assignment: CDR1 SQVTM and CDR2 ANQGSEA. Trimming took 5 bases from V and 2 from J; bases not matched to a gene: 8. CDR3 amino acids: CSVTEFSGAYNEQFF. CDR3 coding DNA: TGCAGCGTTACTGAATTTAGCGGGGCCTACAATGAGCAGTTCTTC.

The gene calls are TRBV15 and TRBJ1-2; 8 bases are shared with TRBD1. The trim removed 1 base at V and 7 bases at J, leaving 8 bases unmatched. In germline, CDR1 is LNHNV, CDR2 YYDKDF (reference sequence). The CDR3 consists of 15 residues. The CDR3 region is CATSRGLDRVGGYTF. Here the CDR3 DNA reads TGTGCCACCAGCAGAGGATTGGACAGGGTGGGTGGCTACACCTTC.

CDR3: CASSPGDRETYEQYF. In DNA, the CDR3 is TGCGCCAGCAGCCCTGGGGACAGGGAAACCTACGAGCAGTACTTC. This chain connects TRBV5-1 to TRBJ2-7; 9 nucleotides agree with TRBD1. Trimming at V came to 4 bases and at J to 2 bases, leaving 7 bases not matched to a gene. Germline lookup yields CDR1 SGHRS and CDR2 YFSETQ. This CDR3 contains 15 residues. Full variable domain (missing parts from reference TRBV5-1 and TRBJ2-7): KAGVTQTPRYLIKTRGQQVTLSCSPISGHRSVSWYQQTPGQGLQFLFEYFSETQRNKGNFPGRFSGRQFSNSRSEMNVSTLELGDSALYLCASSPGDRETYEQYFGPGTRLTVT.

The chain links TRBV29-1 to TRBJ2-2; 7 bases line up with TRBD1. The V gene's germline CDR1 is SQVTM and CDR2 ANQGSEA. This CDR3 comprises 14 residues. J gave up 2 bases and V 7 bases, and 7 bases lay outside the gene matches. For the CDR3, the DNA is TGCAGCGCCCAGGGACAGATAAACACCGGGGAGCTGTTTTTT. It is translated as CSAQGQINTGELFF.

This rearrangement joins TRBV19 to TRBJ1-2, with TRBD1 as a possible D gene (5 bases). Germline V lookup: CDR1 LNHDA, CDR2 SQIVND (reference sequence). Trimming removed 5 bases at V and 1 base at J, with 14 bases between. The CDR3 consists of 15 residues. The DNA of the CDR3 is TGTGCCAGTAGTCCATCAGGGCAGCTTAACTATGGCTACACCTTC. Its translation: CASSPSGQLNYGYTF.

This chain uses TRBV6-5 with TRBJ2-7; D gene uncertain. The CDR3 length is 14 residues. Germline V gene lookup returns CDR1 MNHEY and CDR2 SVGAGI. V lost 6 bases and J 0 bases, leaving 12 bases between the germline ends. The CDR3 sequence is CASSIAPASYEQYF. In DNA, the CDR3 is TGTGCCAGCAGCATAGCCCCTGCCTCCTACGAGCAGTACTTC.

This chain uses TRBV7-9 with TRBJ2-7, with 9 bases that match TRBD1. The CDR3 consists of 17 residues. Germline V gives CDR1 SEHNR, CDR2 FQNEAQ (reference sequence). The J segment lost 6 bases and the V segment lost 1 base, leaving 13 bases of the junction unmatched. Here the CDR3 reads CASSLGSPGTGQAEQYF. CDR3 coding DNA: TGTGCCAGCAGCTTAGGGAGTCCGGGGACAGGGCAGGCCGAGCAGTACTTC. The whole variable domain, remainder taken from reference TRBV7-9 and TRBJ2-7, is DTGVSQNPRHKITKRGQNVTFRCDPISEHNRLYWYRQTLGQGPEFLTYFQNEAQLEKSRLLSDRFSAERPKGSFSTLEIQRTEQGDSAMYLCASSLGSPGTGQAEQYFGPGTRLTVT.

V and J are TRBV19 and TRBJ2-3; TRBD1 might be the D (6 bases). The CDR3 spans 16 residues. Germline CDR1 LNHDA, CDR2 SQIVND (reference sequence). Trimming took off 8 bases at V and 1 base at J, with 19 bases between the two ends. Here the CDR3 DNA reads TGTGCCAGTGGGGGTAGACAGGTCTCAGGCACAGATACGCAGTATTTT. Protein sequence: CASGGRQVSGTDTQYF.

CDR3: CASTHGSSGSNEQFF. The DNA for the CDR3 is TGTGCCAGCACCCACGGTTCCAGCGGGAGTAATGAGCAGTTCTTC. The rearrangement joins TRBV4-2 to TRBJ2-1, with 8 bases identical to TRBD2. Germline V lookup: CDR1 LGHNA, CDR2 YNFKEQ. The CDR3 is 15 amino acids. The V gene end was trimmed by 7 bases and the J gene end by 7 bases; junction bases not matched to a gene: 12.

The chain couples TRBV5-1 to TRBJ2-1; 10 bases line up with TRBD1. This CDR3 region has 18 residues. Germline values: CDR1 SGHRS, CDR2 YFSETQ. V was pared by 5 bases and J by 4 bases, with 15 bases of the junction left unmatched. The CDR3 sequence: CASRPPLRGTGVYNEQFF. The CDR3 DNA reads TGCGCCAGCAGACCACCCCTCCGTGGGACAGGGGTTTACAATGAGCAGTTCTTC. Variable domain in full (rest from reference TRBV5-1 and TRBJ2-1): KAGVTQTPRYLIKTRGQQVTLSCSPISGHRSVSWYQQTPGQGLQFLFEYFSETQRNKGNFPGRFSGRQFSNSRSEMNVSTLELGDSALYLCASRPPLRGTGVYNEQFFGPGTRLTVL.

This chain joins TRBV28 and TRBJ2-5, with TRBD2 as a possible D gene (5 bases). From germline, CDR1 is MDHEN and CDR2 SYDVKM. Trimming shortened V by 4 bases and J by 2 bases, and 17 bases separated the two germline ends. The CDR3 is 16 amino acids. CDR3 bases: TGTGCCAGCAGTTCCGCGGGCCCTGGGCCACAAGAGACCCAGTACTTC. Translated: CASSSAGPGPQETQYF. The whole variable domain, remainder taken from reference TRBV28 and TRBJ2-5, is DVKVTQSSRYLVKRTGEKVFLECVQDMDHENMFWYRQDPGLGLRLIYFSYDVKMKEKGDIPEGYSVSREKKERFSLILESASTNQTSMYLCASSSAGPGPQETQYFGPGTRLLVL.

The genes are TRBV29-1 and TRBJ2-7; tentative D call: TRBD1 (5 bases). The CDR3 consists of 12 residues. Per the germline V gene, CDR1 is SQVTM and CDR2 is ANQGSEA. The V gene lost 4 bases and the J gene lost 3 bases, with 10 bases spanning the gap. The DNA of the CDR3 is TGCAGCGTTGGTGACAGAGGCTACGAGCAGTACTTC. Encoded protein: CSVGDRGYEQYF.

The chain joins TRBV10-3 to TRBJ2-1; TRBD2 might be the D (5 bases). Per the germline V gene, CDR1 is ENHRY and CDR2 is SYGVKD. The length of the CDR3 is 14 residues. The V gene lost 5 bases and the J gene lost 0 bases, with 8 bases spanning the gap. The CDR3 sequence is CAISSGSSYNEQFF. CDR3 DNA sequence: TGTGCCATCAGTAGCGGTAGCTCCTACAATGAGCAGTTCTTC.

The gene calls are TRBV5-4 and TRBJ2-3; TRBD2 agrees at 8 bases. The germline gives CDR1 SGHNT, CDR2 YYREEE (reference sequence). The trim removed 0 bases at V and 5 bases at J, leaving 5 bases unmatched. The CDR3 is 15 amino acids. In DNA form, the CDR3 reads TGTGCCAGCAGCTTGGCTGGCGGGAGGATAGATACGCAGTATTTT. Its translation is CASSLAGGRIDTQYF.

This chain uses TRBV11-2 with TRBJ2-1, with 13 bases identical to TRBD2. The CDR3 runs to 15 residues. CDR1 is SGHAT, CDR2 FQNNGV, per germline. V lost 6 bases and J lost 10; bases outside the gene matches: 9. The CDR3 DNA follows: TGTGCCAGCAGGGATCCGGGACTAGCGGGATACGAGCAGTTCTTC. It encodes CASRDPGLAGYEQFF. The complete variable domain, with remaining parts taken from reference TRBV11-2 and TRBJ2-1, reads EAGVAQSPRYKIIEKRQSVAFWCNPISGHATLYWYQQILGQGPKLLIQFQNNGVVDDSQLPKDRFSAERLKGVDSTLKIQPAKLEDSAVYLCASRDPGLAGYEQFFGPGTRLTVL.

Notes on this clone: At one boundary the junction diverges from the germline segment, which might be a read error. CDR3 DNA sequence: TGTTCCAGCAGCTTATTGCAGGCCCGCTCTGGAAACACCATATATTTT. Protein product: CSSSLLQARSGNTIYF. V gene TRBV7-9 combines with J gene TRBJ1-3, with no clear D. From germline, CDR1 is SEHNR and CDR2 FQNEAQ (reference sequence). This CDR3 contains 16 residues.

The V gene is TRBV7-9, the J gene TRBJ2-1; TRBD2 matches 11 bases. The CDR3 is made up of 15 amino acids. Germline assignment: CDR1 SEHNR and CDR2 FQNEAQ (reference sequence). The junction had 8 bases not matched to a gene; V was cut back by 5 bases and J by 8 bases. In nucleotides, the CDR3 is TGTGCCAGCAGCCTACTAGCGGGAGTTTTGGATGAGCAGTTCTTC. This translates into CASSLLAGVLDEQFF. Full variable domain (rest looked up from reference TRBV7-9 and TRBJ2-1): DTGVSQNPRHKITKRGQNVTFRCDPISEHNRLYWYRQTLGQGPEFLTYFQNEAQLEKSRLLSDRFSAERPKGSFSTLEIQRTEQGDSAMYLCASSLLAGVLDEQFFGPGTRLTVL.

The V gene is TRBV30, the J gene TRBJ1-5; unclear D gene. CDR1 is GTSNPN and CDR2 is SVGIG in the germline V gene (reference sequence). V lost 0 bases to trimming and J lost 5 bases, with 8 bases between them. The CDR3 is 13 residues long. The CDR3 nucleotides are TGTGCCTGGAGTGTACTCGGGGATCAGCCCCAGCATTTT. Its protein is CAWSVLGDQPQHF. The full variable domain, with the rest looked up from reference TRBV30 and TRBJ1-5, is SQTIHQWPATLVQPVGSPLSLECTVEGTSNPNLYWYRQAAGRGLQLLFYSVGIGQISSEVPQNLSASRPQDRQFILSSKKLLLSDSGFYLCAWSVLGDQPQHFGDGTRLSIL.

DNA of the CDR3: TGCGCCAGCAGCCAAGAAGGTTACGGACTTGCAACTAATGAAAAACTGTTTTTT. This sequence encodes CASSQEGYGLATNEKLFF. The genes are TRBV4-1 and TRBJ1-4; D ambiguous. Germline V gene sequence: CDR1 MGHRA, CDR2 YSYEKL. The CDR3 is 18 amino acids. Trimming cost V 0 bases and J 0 bases, with 14 bases left between them.

This sequence joins TRBV2 and TRBJ2-1; TRBD2 matches 10 bases. The junction had 8 bases not matched to a gene; V was cut back by 7 bases and J by 8 bases. CDR3 size: 14 residues. Germline lookup yields CDR1 SNHLY and CDR2 FYNNEI. The CDR3 DNA reads TGTGCCAGCATACCTAGCGGGAGCCGATATGAGCAGTTCTTC. Its translation: CASIPSGSRYEQFF.

The chain links TRBV11-2 to TRBJ2-5; TRBD2 matches 8 bases. J lost 5 bases, V lost 3 bases, and 11 bases had no gene match. The CDR3 is 16 amino acids. Germline loops: CDR1 SGHAT, CDR2 FQNNGV. CDR3 DNA sequence: TGTGCCAGCAGCTTTGTTTTAGGAGCGGGAGAGGAGACCCAGTACTTC. Protein product: CASSFVLGAGEETQYF.

V gene TRBV19 combines with J gene TRBJ2-1; 7 nucleotides agree with TRBD1. Germline-derived CDR1 and CDR2 are LNHDA and SQIVND (reference sequence). The trim removed 5 bases at V and 6 bases at J, leaving 1 base unmatched. The length of the CDR3 is 12 residues. CDR3 coding DNA: TGTGCCAGTAGTCACAGGGGCAATGAGCAGTTCTTC. The encoded protein is CASSHRGNEQFF.

This clone was seen only a few times. The gene calls are TRBV6-4 and TRBJ2-2; D is uncertain. Germline V gene sequence: CDR1 MRHNA, CDR2 SNTAGT. The CDR3 spans 14 residues. V was shortened by 2 bases and J by 3 bases, with 7 bases between the two germline ends. CDR3 residues: CASSDDIYTGELFF. CDR3 DNA: TGTGCCAGCAGTGACGACATTTACACCGGGGAGCTGTTTTTT.

The rearrangement joins TRBV28 to TRBJ1-2; 10 bases fit TRBD1. This CDR3 region has 15 residues. Germline loops: CDR1 MDHEN, CDR2 SYDVKM. V trimming: 7 bases; J trimming: 4 bases; junction bases outside the gene matches: 9. This CDR3 is CASNTPGTGAYGYTF. The CDR3 DNA follows: TGTGCCAGCAACACTCCGGGGACAGGGGCCTATGGCTACACCTTC.

This clone was counted between two and nine times. The V and J genes are TRBV7-2 and TRBJ2-1, with D possibly matching TRBD2 (5 bases). The CDR3 is made up of 12 amino acids. V was clipped by 2 bases and J by 8 bases, with 7 bases between them. Per the germline V gene, CDR1 is SGHTA and CDR2 is FQGNSA. As DNA, the CDR3 is TGTGCCAGCAGCTTAACGGGGTATGAGCAGTTCTTC. Translated, it gives CASSLTGYEQFF.